Many counts were recorded for the clone carrying this TCR beta chain. The sample's time point: persistent/refractory GD, antithyroid drugs over 5 years with positive TRAb. Construction of the TCR library relied on RNA isolated from PBMCs. The CDR3 is made up of 15 amino acids. CDR1 is MNHNS, CDR2 SASEGT, per germline. Trimming at V came to 7 bases and at J to 5 bases, leaving 11 bases not matched to a gene. These data are taken from a study of regulatory T cells in long-lasting Graves disease. Researchers made TCR beta libraries by using iRepertoire HTBI primers and running Arm-PCR on CDR3 regions. TCRdb ran MiXCR on the multiplex PCR reads and lists one entry per CDR3 protein. This table holds roughly 400,000 distinct CDR3 sequences, around a fifth found once.

The gene calls are TRBV6-1 and TRBJ2-5, with 9 bases aligning to TRBD1. This sample comprised peripheral blood mononuclear cells (PBMCs), obtained when the disease was refractory, from a patient treated with antithyroid drugs. This TCR derives from a female donor with Graves disease. The CDR3 reads CASTTTGGAGETQYF. The CDR3 DNA sequence: TGTGCCAGCACCACCACAGGGGGCGCCGGGGAGACCCAGTACTTC.